One and the same sample provided the 29 T cell receptor beta chains below, sequenced in a study of monozygotic twins with cystic fibrosis. Sequencing was performed with immunoSEQ multiplex PCR; in TCRdb, only in-frame clones are kept and a portion is missing. The table has 39,000 or so clones, about 89% seen once; the top ten hold less than 0.2%. Specimen: blood. Receptor source: a boy aged 2 to 10 with cystic fibrosis.

The V call is TRBV5-6, the J call TRBJ1-1; no clear D. CDR1 is SGHDT and CDR2 is YYEEEE in the germline V gene. CDR3 size: 14 residues. Trimming removed 2 bases from V and 1 base from J, with 9 bases in between. The CDR3 here is CASSLVRQNTEAFF. The CDR3 DNA follows: TGTGCCAGCAGCTTAGTGCGACAGAACACTGAAGCTTTCTTT.

This clone was recorded once. CDR3 in amino acids: CASSPRTDYNTEAFF. The CDR3 DNA reads as TGTGCCAGCAGCCCACGGACAGACTACAACACTGAAGCTTTCTTT. This chain connects TRBV11-1 to TRBJ1-1, with D perhaps TRBD1 (6 bases). The CDR3 has 15 amino acids. Trimming cost V 5 bases and J 2 bases, with 15 bases left between them. Per germline, CDR1 SGHAT and CDR2 FQDESV (reference sequence).

The chain carries TRBV6-6 and TRBJ2-3; 9 positions agree with TRBD1. V shed 5 bases and J 7 bases; nucleotides not matched to a gene: 10. Looked up from germline, CDR1 is MNHNY and CDR2 is SVGAGI (reference sequence). The CDR3 spans 15 residues. This CDR3 reads CASSNGDRVGHTQYF. CDR3 coding DNA: TGTGCCAGCAGTAACGGGGACAGGGTAGGCCATACGCAGTATTTT.

V gene TRBV14 combines with J gene TRBJ2-7, with no clear D. Germline CDR1 reads SGHDN; CDR2 reads FVKESK. This CDR3 comprises 14 residues. The V end lost 1 base, the J end lost 5 bases, and 12 bases lay between the germline ends. CDR3 sequence reads: CASSQVEWSDEQYF. As DNA, the CDR3 is TGTGCCAGCAGCCAAGTGGAGTGGAGCGACGAGCAGTACTTC.

J is TRBJ1-1 and V is TRBV2; D is undetermined. The germline V gene has CDR1 SNHLY and CDR2 FYNNEI. Trimming took off 8 bases at V and 5 bases at J, with 12 bases between the two ends. The CDR3 is 12 amino acids. CDR3 in DNA: TGTGCCAGCTCCGTGACTAGGACTGAAGCTTTCTTT. Protein: CASSVTRTEAFF.

The chain has TRBV7-9 and TRBJ2-5; 7 bases line up with TRBD1. The CDR3 has 15 residues. J was trimmed by 5 bases and V by 5 bases; bases with no gene match: 11. CDR1 and CDR2 (germline): SEHNR, FQNEAQ (reference sequence). CDR3 sequence: CASSPYGDSRETQYF. The CDR3 region has the DNA TGTGCCAGCAGCCCCTATGGGGACAGCCGGGAGACCCAGTACTTC.

The gene calls are TRBV6-1 and TRBJ2-7; the match to TRBD1 covers 11 bases. The V gene end was trimmed by 0 bases and the J gene end by 5 bases; junction bases not matched to a gene: 6. The CDR3 runs to 16 residues. Germline assignment: CDR1 MNHNS and CDR2 SASEGT. CDR3 loop: CASSEALGQGAHEQYF. DNA of the CDR3: TGTGCCAGCAGTGAAGCGCTAGGACAGGGGGCCCACGAGCAGTACTTC.

The chain couples TRBV5-5 to TRBJ1-1; D possibly corresponds to TRBD1 (5 bases). The CDR3 is 13 residues long. Looked up from germline, CDR1 is SGHKS and CDR2 is YYEKEE (reference sequence). The V and J ends lost 5 bases and 12 bases respectively, with 20 bases between them. CDR3 region: CASSPQGSWMTFF. The CDR3 DNA sequence: TGTGCCAGCAGTCCGCAGGGTTCTTGGATGACTTTCTTT.

The rearrangement joins TRBV15 to TRBJ2-2; TRBD1 matches at 12 bases. Trimming took 0 bases from V and 6 from J; bases not matched to a gene: 5. The CDR3 runs to 17 residues. CDR1 is LNHNV and CDR2 is YYDKDF in the germline V gene (reference sequence). The CDR3 protein is CATSRDRDRGLSGELFF. The CDR3 DNA reads TGTGCCACCAGCAGAGATCGGGACAGGGGGCTCTCCGGGGAGCTGTTTTTT.

CDR3 bases: TGTGCCAGCAGCTTGGTGTGGCAGGGGGGTGGAAACACCATATATTTT. Translated: CASSLVWQGGGNTIYF. The chain employs TRBV5-6 and TRBJ1-3; 7 positions agree with TRBD1. The CDR3 extends over 16 amino acids. The junction had 6 bases not matched to a gene; V was cut back by 0 bases and J by 3 bases. The germline V gene encodes CDR1 SGHDT and CDR2 YYEEEE. The complete variable domain, with remaining parts taken from reference TRBV5-6 and TRBJ1-3, reads DAGVTQSPTHLIKTRGQQVTLRCSPKSGHDTVSWYQQALGQGPQFIFQYYEEEERQRGNFPDRFSGHQFPNYSSELNVNALLLGDSALYLCASSLVWQGGGNTIYFGEGSWLTVV.

The chain uses TRBV6-1 and TRBJ2-7; D not certain. Germline V gives CDR1 MNHNS, CDR2 SASEGT. The CDR3 runs to 12 residues. Trimming took 3 bases from V and 0 from J, leaving 3 bases between them. The DNA of the CDR3 is TGTGCCAGCAGTGACAGCTCCTACGAGCAGTACTTC. This translates into CASSDSSYEQYF.

The chain couples TRBV5-5 to TRBJ1-2, with 8 nucleotides matching TRBD1. The germline V gene encodes CDR1 SGHKS and CDR2 YYEKEE (reference sequence). After removal of 5 bases from V and 3 bases from J, the junction contained 9 bases not matched to a gene. The CDR3 contains 15 residues. This chain's CDR3 is CASRTAGGAYYGYTF. CDR3 bases: TGTGCCAGCAGAACTGCAGGGGGCGCGTACTATGGCTACACCTTC. The full variable domain, with the rest looked up from reference TRBV5-5 and TRBJ1-2, is DAGVTQSPTHLIKTRGQQVTLRCSPISGHKSVSWYQQVLGQGPQFIFQYYEKEERGRGNFPDRFSARQFPNYSSELNVNALLLGDSALYLCASRTAGGAYYGYTFGSGTRLTVV.

The chain uses TRBV6-5 and TRBJ1-1, with 9 bases that match TRBD1. With V trimmed by 4 bases and J by 5 bases, 8 bases remained unmatched. Germline assignment: CDR1 MNHEY and CDR2 SVGAGI. CDR3 length: 15 amino acids. CDR3 in DNA: TGTGCCAGCAGTTCGACACAGGGGGCTTGGACTGAAGCTTTCTTT. It is translated as CASSSTQGAWTEAFF.

The V and J genes are TRBV6-5 and TRBJ1-6; D not certain. In germline, CDR1 is MNHEY, CDR2 SVGAGI. Trimming removed 2 bases at V and 7 bases at J, with 9 bases between. CDR3 size: 14 residues. This CDR3 is CASSYEGSNSPLHF. CDR3 DNA sequence: TGTGCCAGCAGTTACGAGGGCTCCAATTCACCCCTCCACTTT.

V usage is TRBV6-5 and J usage is TRBJ2-7; 9 positions agree with TRBD1. The V segment lost 6 bases and the J segment 3 bases; nucleotides outside the gene matches: 3. From germline, CDR1 is MNHEY and CDR2 SVGAGI. The length of the CDR3 is 13 residues. The CDR3 region has the DNA TGTGCCAGCAGGAGGGACAGGGACTACGAGCAGTACTTC. It encodes CASRRDRDYEQYF.

This chain uses TRBV4-1 with TRBJ1-1, with D uncertain. CDR3 length: 15 amino acids. The V end lost 0 bases, the J end lost 3 bases, and 11 bases lay between the germline ends. Germline CDR1 reads MGHRA; CDR2 reads YSYEKL. CDR3 coding DNA: TGCGCCAGCAGCCAAGATGGCGCCCGGGACACTGAAGCTTTCTTT. Protein product: CASSQDGARDTEAFF.

The rearrangement links TRBV18 to TRBJ2-1; D may match TRBD1 or TRBD2 (5 bases each). The CDR3 is 13 residues long. Trimming cost V 3 bases and J 5 bases, with 8 bases left between them. Germline assignment: CDR1 KGHSH and CDR2 LQKENI. The CDR3 loop is CASSPGTDNEQFF. DNA of the CDR3: TGTGCCAGCTCACCCGGGACGGACAATGAGCAGTTCTTC.

The genes are TRBV19 and TRBJ1-2; no reliable D call. Germline assignment: CDR1 LNHDA and CDR2 SQIVND (reference sequence). Deletions cut 2 bases from V and 0 bases from J, with 4 bases between. CDR3 size: 13 residues. CDR3 DNA: TGTGCCAGTAGTATAAGTGCTAACTATGGCTACACCTTC. This codes for CASSISANYGYTF.

This clone was seen once. The V call is TRBV7-2, the J call TRBJ1-5; D unresolved. Germline loops: CDR1 SGHTA, CDR2 FQGNSA. CDR3 size: 13 residues. The V and J ends lost 5 bases and 7 bases respectively, with 12 bases between them. This chain's CDR3 is CASSLGLGQPQHF. The CDR3 bases are TGTGCCAGCAGCCTCGGGCTCGGGCAGCCCCAGCATTTT.

This chain joins TRBV7-2 and TRBJ2-3; tentatively, D is TRBD1 or TRBD2 (6 bases each). The germline V and J ends were trimmed by 5 bases and 2 bases, with 11 bases remaining between them. CDR3 size: 14 residues. Germline V gene lookup returns CDR1 SGHTA and CDR2 FQGNSA. Written as DNA, the CDR3 is TGTGCCAGCAGCCAGGGGAGGACCACAGATACGCAGTATTTT. This translates into CASSQGRTTDTQYF. Full variable domain (missing parts from reference TRBV7-2 and TRBJ2-3): GAGVSQSPSNKVTEKGKDVELRCDPISGHTALYWYRQSLGQGLEFLIYFQGNSAPDKSGLPSDRFSAERTGGSVSTLTIQRTQQEDSAVYLCASSQGRTTDTQYFGPGTRLTVL.

J is TRBJ1-1 and V is TRBV6-1; D remains unclear. CDR3 size: 15 residues. CDR1 and CDR2 from the germline V gene are MNHNS and SASEGT. Trimming left V 2 bases short and J 7 bases short, with 17 bases between. The CDR3 is CASSEWATSGYEAFF. As DNA, the CDR3 is TGTGCCAGCAGTGAATGGGCCACGTCGGGGTATGAAGCTTTCTTT.

The rearrangement links TRBV7-9 to TRBJ1-2; a possible D gene is TRBD1 (5 bases). The CDR3 runs 15 residues. Germline loops: CDR1 SEHNR, CDR2 FQNEAQ (reference sequence). V was cut by 5 bases and J by 8 bases, with 21 bases left in between. CDR3 bases: TGTGCCAGCAGCCAAAACCTCGGGGGAAAAGGGGGCTACACCTTC. Encoded protein: CASSQNLGGKGGYTF.

This clone was seen only once. The gene calls are TRBV5-1 and TRBJ2-1; tentatively, D is TRBD1 (5 bases). V gave up 2 bases and J gave up 4 bases, with 13 bases separating them. The germline gives CDR1 SGHRS, CDR2 YFSETQ. This CDR3 has 15 residues. The CDR3 sequence is CASSFDTGTYNEQFF. In DNA, the CDR3 is TGCGCCAGCAGCTTTGACACAGGAACTTACAATGAGCAGTTCTTC.

The chain links TRBV5-1 to TRBJ2-7; D ambiguous. Trimming cost V 1 base and J 5 bases, with 7 bases left between them. This CDR3 region has 12 residues. CDR1 is SGHRS, CDR2 YFSETQ, per germline. The CDR3 DNA is TGCGCCAGCAGCTTGTACGATGACGAGCAGTACTTC. Translation: CASSLYDDEQYF.

V is TRBV7-3 and J is TRBJ1-2; no firm D call. This CDR3 contains 13 residues. Per germline, CDR1 SGHTA and CDR2 FQGTGA. V was pared by 2 bases and J by 4 bases, with 8 bases between. The CDR3 sequence: CASSLGESYGYTF. DNA for the CDR3: TGTGCCAGCAGCTTAGGGGAAAGCTATGGCTACACCTTC.

J is TRBJ1-5 and V is TRBV2, with D perhaps TRBD1 (6 bases). CDR1 is SNHLY, CDR2 FYNNEI, per germline. This CDR3 is 13 amino acids long. Trimming took 6 bases from V and 7 from J, leaving 13 bases between them. CDR3 loop: CASSGTGRQPQHF. The CDR3 coding sequence is TGTGCCAGCAGCGGCACAGGGCGACAGCCCCAGCATTTT. Using reference TRBV2 and TRBJ1-5 for the parts outside the CDR3, the full variable domain is EPEVTQTPSHQVTQMGQEVILRCVPISNHLYFYWYRQILGQKVEFLVSFYNNEISEKSEIFDDQFSVERPDGSNFTLKIRSTKLEDSAMYFCASSGTGRQPQHFGDGTRLSIL.

The genes are TRBV19 and TRBJ1-4; D may be TRBD1 (5 bases). The CDR3 length is 11 residues. V was cut by 7 bases and J by 8 bases, with 8 bases left in between. Germline CDR1 LNHDA, CDR2 SQIVND (reference sequence). CDR3 coding DNA: TGTGCCAGTACCAAGGGGGAAAAACTGTTTTTT. The encoded protein is CASTKGEKLFF.

The gene calls are TRBV19 and TRBJ1-6; unclear D gene. Germline CDR1 reads LNHDA; CDR2 reads SQIVND (reference sequence). Trimming took 3 bases from V and 10 from J, leaving 7 bases between them. The length of the CDR3 is 12 residues. DNA of the CDR3: TGTGCCAGTAGTATTCCGAGGTCACCCCTCCACTTT. Its translation: CASSIPRSPLHF.

This chain connects TRBV15 to TRBJ1-5; TRBD1 matches 10 bases. The germline gives CDR1 LNHNV, CDR2 YYDKDF (reference sequence). Trimming at V came to 4 bases and at J to 5 bases, leaving 2 bases not matched to a gene. This CDR3 has 14 amino acids. This CDR3 reads CATSIGQGDQPQHF. The CDR3 nucleotides are TGTGCCACCAGCATCGGACAGGGGGATCAGCCCCAGCATTTT.